The 17 T cell receptor beta chains in this list originate from one sample, sequenced in a study of blood T cell repertoires in COVID-19. Method: immunoSEQ multiplex PCR; TCRdb's copy keeps in-frame clones and lacks some. The sample has about 280,000 clones, approximately 86% seen once; the top ten hold about 2.2%. Input material: peripheral blood. Receptor source: a woman aged 45-59 years who had recovered from COVID-19.

V is TRBV30 and J is TRBJ1-2, with a possible D match to TRBD1 (6 bases). V gave up 1 base and J gave up 3 bases, with 18 bases separating them. Germline CDR1 GTSNPN, CDR2 SVGIG (reference sequence). The CDR3 spans 16 residues. The CDR3 sequence is CAWSALQPGTYYGYTF. CDR3 coding DNA: TGTGCCTGGAGTGCCCTTCAACCCGGGACATACTATGGCTACACCTTC.

The chain couples TRBV7-9 to TRBJ1-1, with 7 bases fitting TRBD1. V lost 5 bases, J lost 4 bases, and 7 bases stayed unmatched. The germline gives CDR1 SEHNR, CDR2 FQNEAQ (reference sequence). This CDR3 has 14 amino acids. The CDR3 bases are TGTGCCAGCAGCCGTGAGACAGGGACCACTGAAGCTTTCTTT. It encodes CASSRETGTTEAFF.

This chain connects TRBV29-1 to TRBJ1-2, with 9 bases matching TRBD1. The CDR3 spans 14 residues. The V segment lost 2 bases and the J segment 8 bases; nucleotides outside the gene matches: 9. Germline V CDR1 and CDR2: SQVTM, ANQGSEA. Here the CDR3 reads CSVERTRGQGGYTF. CDR3 bases: TGCAGCGTTGAACGGACCCGGGGACAGGGCGGCTACACCTTC.

The chain has TRBV3-1 (or the pseudogene TRBV3-2) and TRBJ2-7; TRBD1 agrees at 8 bases. Unmatched junction bases numbered 14, after V lost 1 base and J lost 3 bases. This CDR3 has 18 residues. The germline gives CDR1 LGHDT, CDR2 YNNKEL (reference sequence). The CDR3 loop reads CASSQGMPGQANLYEQYF. CDR3 nucleotide sequence: TGTGCCAGCAGCCAAGGGATGCCGGGACAGGCAAACCTCTACGAGCAGTACTTC.

V and J are TRBV2 and TRBJ2-2; 7 bases agree with TRBD1. The CDR3 loop spans 16 amino acids. Trimming removed 2 bases from V and 6 bases from J; junction bases left unmatched: 9. The germline gives CDR1 SNHLY, CDR2 FYNNEI. The CDR3 nucleotides read TGTGCCAGCAGTGAACAGGGCAGGGGGTACGCCGGGGAGCTGTTTTTT. It specifies CASSEQGRGYAGELFF.

This chain joins TRBV11-1 and TRBJ1-3; 12 nucleotides match TRBD1. Germline CDR1 reads SGHAT; CDR2 reads FQDESV (reference sequence). The V segment lost 5 bases and the J segment 4 bases; nucleotides outside the gene matches: 6. CDR3 length: 16 amino acids. CDR3 nucleotides: TGTGCCAGCAGCCGGGGACAGGGGGCGCCCGGAAACACCATATATTTT. It specifies CASSRGQGAPGNTIYF.

V and J are TRBV9 and TRBJ2-1, with a weak D call TRBD2 (5 bases). In germline, CDR1 is SGDLS, CDR2 YYNGEE. Trimming shortened V by 4 bases and J by 0 bases, and 14 bases separated the two germline ends. The CDR3 extends over 16 amino acids. Here the CDR3 DNA reads TGTGCCAGCAGCAGACGAAGCGGAAGCTCCTACAATGAGCAGTTCTTC. Protein sequence: CASSRRSGSSYNEQFF.

The V and J genes are TRBV6-5 and TRBJ1-5, with a tentative D call TRBD1 (5 bases). From germline, CDR1 is MNHEY and CDR2 SVGAGI. V was trimmed by 8 bases and J by 0 bases, leaving 14 bases between them. The CDR3 consists of 15 residues. CDR3 nucleotide sequence: TGTGCCAGCCGGATCCGGACATATAGCAATCAGCCCCAGCATTTT. This codes for CASRIRTYSNQPQHF.

The chain recombines TRBV7-2 with TRBJ1-1; no reliable D call. Germline CDR1 SGHTA, CDR2 FQGNSA. The V gene lost 5 bases and the J gene lost 1 base, with 23 bases spanning the gap. CDR3 length: 18 amino acids. The CDR3 DNA is TGTGCCAGCAGCCCACACCCGACCGGACTGAGGCAGAACACTGAAGCTTTCTTT. It specifies CASSPHPTGLRQNTEAFF.

This chain uses TRBV7-2 with TRBJ2-7; TRBD1 matches at 7 bases. Germline trimming cut 5 bases from V and 4 bases from J; bases unmatched to any gene: 8. Germline CDR1 SGHTA, CDR2 FQGNSA. CDR3 size: 14 residues. CDR3 coding DNA: TGTGCCAGCAGCCGCAATAGGGGGCCTTACGAGCAGTACTTC. Translation gives CASSRNRGPYEQYF.

The J gene is TRBJ1-1, the V gene TRBV11-2; TRBD1 might be the D (5 bases). The germline V gene has CDR1 SGHAT and CDR2 FQNNGV. V was cut by 3 bases and J by 3 bases, with 17 bases left in between. The CDR3 covers 16 residues. The DNA for the CDR3 is TGTGCCAGCAGCTTCCCACCAGGGAAAATAGACACTGAAGCTTTCTTT. This encodes CASSFPPGKIDTEAFF.

Here the CDR3 reads CASSIPFADTQETQYF. The CDR3 DNA is TGTGCCAGTAGTATCCCCTTTGCCGATACACAAGAGACCCAGTACTTC. V gene TRBV19 combines with J gene TRBJ2-5; no reliable D call. Germline V gene data show CDR1 as LNHDA and CDR2 as SQIVND (reference sequence). CDR3 length equals 16 residues. V lost 3 bases, J lost 2 bases, and 16 bases lay in between. Full variable domain (remainder filled in from reference TRBV19 and TRBJ2-5): DGGITQSPKYLFRKEGQNVTLSCEQNLNHDAMYWYRQDPGQGLRLIYYSQIVNDFQKGDIAEGYSVSREKKESFPLTVTSAQKNPTAFYLCASSIPFADTQETQYFGPGTRLLVL.

The V gene is TRBV7-9, the J gene TRBJ1-4; TRBD1 agrees at 8 bases. V was clipped by 4 bases and J by 7 bases; unmatched bases: 5. Germline-derived CDR1 and CDR2 are SEHNR and FQNEAQ (reference sequence). The CDR3 has 14 amino acids. The DNA of the CDR3 is TGTGCCAGCAGCTCCACAGGGGGAGGTGAAAAACTGTTTTTT. Encoded protein: CASSSTGGGEKLFF.

The rearrangement joins TRBV27 to TRBJ1-4, with D unresolved. This CDR3 is 11 amino acids long. Trimming cost V 6 bases and J 4 bases, with 3 bases left between them. CDR1 is MNHEY and CDR2 is SMNVEV in the germline V gene (reference sequence). CDR3 region: CASRRNEKLFF. CDR3 nucleotide sequence: TGTGCCAGCAGGCGTAATGAAAAACTGTTTTTT.

V is TRBV28 and J is TRBJ1-4; 9 bases are shared with TRBD1. The CDR3 consists of 14 residues. After removal of 8 bases from V and 10 bases from J, the junction contained 11 bases not matched to a gene. Germline CDR1 reads MDHEN; CDR2 reads SYDVKM. The CDR3 is CASRTGTGNRKLFF. The CDR3 DNA follows: TGTGCCAGCCGAACCGGGACAGGGAACAGAAAACTGTTTTTT. The full variable domain, with the rest looked up from reference TRBV28 and TRBJ1-4, is DVKVTQSSRYLVKRTGEKVFLECVQDMDHENMFWYRQDPGLGLRLIYFSYDVKMKEKGDIPEGYSVSREKKERFSLILESASTNQTSMYLCASRTGTGNRKLFFGSGTQLSVL.

The chain combines TRBV29-1 with TRBJ2-1; 13 bases agree with TRBD2. CDR1 and CDR2 from the germline V gene are SQVTM and ANQGSEA. The CDR3 is 15 amino acids. The ends lost 4 bases at V and 1 base at J; junction bases unmatched: 1. DNA of the CDR3: TGCAGCGTTGGACTAGCGGGAGGATCCTACAATGAGCAGTTCTTC. It translates to CSVGLAGGSYNEQFF.

The rearrangement links TRBV7-2 to TRBJ2-3; 16 nucleotides align to TRBD2. The ends lost 1 base at V and 5 bases at J; junction bases unmatched: 6. Per the germline V gene, CDR1 is SGHTA and CDR2 is FQGNSA. This CDR3 contains 18 residues. The chain's CDR3 is CASSLEGLAGGLRDTQYF. CDR3 nucleotides: TGTGCCAGCAGCTTAGAGGGACTAGCGGGGGGGCTTAGAGATACGCAGTATTTT.